This passage covers 24 T cell receptor beta chains from one sample sequenced in a study of OX40 agonist ivuxolimab in advanced cancers. Measured with immunoSEQ multiplex PCR; TCRdb has only the in-frame clones, and not every one. The profile shows roughly 70,000 clones, 82% of them singletons. This sample comprised CD4+ or CD8+ T cells sorted from blood, obtained in a trial of the OX40 agonist ivuxolimab. These receptors were taken from an adult with an advanced solid tumor such as melanoma, head and neck, liver or kidney cancer.

This chain connects TRBV7-9 to TRBJ2-3; D uncertain. Germline lookup yields CDR1 SEHNR and CDR2 FQNEAQ (reference sequence). Trimming shortened V by 7 bases and J by 0 bases, and 2 bases separated the two germline ends. CDR3 length: 11 residues. DNA of the CDR3: TGTGCCAGCACCAGCACAGATACGCAGTATTTT. Protein product: CASTSTDTQYF.

The CDR3 coding sequence is TGTGCCAGCAGTCTCTTACGGTCAGAAGCTTTCTTT. It encodes CASSLLRSEAFF. The chain has TRBV2 and TRBJ1-1; D ambiguous. With 5 bases removed from V and 8 bases from J, the gap between germline ends came to 12 bases. Per the germline V gene, CDR1 is SNHLY and CDR2 is FYNNEI. This CDR3 comprises 12 residues.

Points on this clone: Other DNA sequences of this sample code for an identical CDR3. The chain joins TRBV7-2 to TRBJ2-2; D uncertain. Germline loops: CDR1 SGHTA, CDR2 FQGNSA. The CDR3 loop spans 12 amino acids. Between the trimmed V and J ends, which lost 5 bases and 11 bases, there was a span of 12 bases. In DNA form, the CDR3 reads TGTGCCAGCAGCGAGTTTATCGGAGAGCTGTTTTTT. This gives the protein CASSEFIGELFF.

This clone appeared a few times. The rearrangement uses TRBV28 and TRBJ2-7, with 7 bases that match TRBD2. The J segment lost 2 bases and the V segment lost 1 base, leaving 11 bases of the junction unmatched. CDR3 length equals 17 residues. CDR1 is MDHEN and CDR2 is SYDVKM in the germline V gene. The CDR3 loop is CASSLFGGSSGTYEQYF. The CDR3 bases are TGTGCCAGCAGTTTATTCGGTGGGTCTAGCGGAACCTACGAGCAGTACTTC.

This clone was counted once. The chain uses TRBV7-6 and TRBJ2-2; 8 bases fit TRBD1. V lost 2 bases, J lost 6 bases, and 11 bases stayed unmatched. The CDR3 length is 17 residues. Germline CDR1 reads SGHVS; CDR2 reads FNYEAQ. For the CDR3, the DNA is TGTGCCAGCAGCTTATTGGTGGGGACAGGAGTTCCCGGGGAGCTGTTTTTT. Protein sequence: CASSLLVGTGVPGELFF.

The count of this clone is one. The DNA for the CDR3 is TGTGCCAGCCGGGGGGGAGGAGAGACCCAGTACTTC. Translation: CASRGGGETQYF. The genes are TRBV6-5 and TRBJ2-5, with 8 bases matching TRBD2. The length of the CDR3 is 12 residues. Losses at the gene ends were 8 bases for V and 4 bases for J; bases not matched to a gene: 3. Germline V gene data show CDR1 as MNHEY and CDR2 as SVGAGI.

This clone appeared a single time. The chain employs TRBV18 and TRBJ2-2, with D possibly matching TRBD1 (6 bases). CDR1 is KGHSH and CDR2 is LQKENI in the germline V gene. Trimming cost V 3 bases and J 4 bases, with 12 bases left between them. There are 15 residues in the CDR3. The CDR3 loop is CASSPMGHLTGELFF. The CDR3 nucleotides are TGTGCCAGCTCACCCATGGGACACCTCACCGGGGAGCTGTTTTTT.

J is TRBJ2-3 and V is TRBV14; TRBD1 agrees at 9 bases. CDR3 size: 16 residues. Germline lookup yields CDR1 SGHDN and CDR2 FVKESK. Trimming at V came to 3 bases and at J to 2 bases, leaving 6 bases not matched to a gene. The CDR3 loop reads CASSQGTGSFTDTQYF. DNA of the CDR3: TGTGCCAGCAGCCAGGGGACAGGGTCATTCACAGATACGCAGTATTTT. Based on the CDR3 plus reference TRBV14 and TRBJ2-3, the full variable domain is EAGVTQFPSHSVIEKGQTVTLRCDPISGHDNLYWYRRVMGKEIKFLLHFVKESKQDESGMPNNRFLAERTGGTYSTLKVQPAELEDSGVYFCASSQGTGSFTDTQYFGPGTRLTVL.

The chain couples TRBV11-1 to TRBJ2-5; unclear D gene. The CDR3 has 15 residues. V lost 5 bases to trimming and J lost 1 base, with 14 bases between them. Germline values: CDR1 SGHAT, CDR2 FQDESV (reference sequence). This CDR3 is CASSPPKHSQETQYF. CDR3 coding DNA: TGTGCCAGCAGCCCGCCAAAGCATAGCCAAGAGACCCAGTACTTC. Full variable domain (outside the CDR3, taken from reference TRBV11-1 and TRBJ2-5): EAEVAQSPRYKITEKSQAVAFWCDPISGHATLYWYRQILGQGPELLVQFQDESVVDDSQLPKDRFSAERLKGVDSTLKIQPAELGDSAMYLCASSPPKHSQETQYFGPGTRLLVL.

CDR3 coding DNA: TGTGCCAGCTCACCAGAATACCTCTCCACAGATACGCAGTATTTT. The encoded protein is CASSPEYLSTDTQYF. This chain links TRBV18 with TRBJ2-3; D gene uncertain. Germline V gene data show CDR1 as KGHSH and CDR2 as LQKENI. V was cut by 2 bases and J by 2 bases, with 11 bases left in between. The CDR3 length is 15 residues.

The rearrangement uses TRBV28 and TRBJ1-1; TRBD1 is a possible D gene (5 bases). CDR3 size: 14 residues. The V end lost 6 bases, the J end lost 2 bases, and 13 bases lay between the germline ends. The germline CDR1 and CDR2 sequences are MDHEN and SYDVKM. The DNA of the CDR3 is TGTGCCAGCAGAACCGACAGACTCAACACTGAAGCTTTCTTT. Protein product: CASRTDRLNTEAFF. The full variable domain, rest sourced from reference TRBV28 and TRBJ1-1, is DVKVTQSSRYLVKRTGEKVFLECVQDMDHENMFWYRQDPGLGLRLIYFSYDVKMKEKGDIPEGYSVSREKKERFSLILESASTNQTSMYLCASRTDRLNTEAFFGQGTRLTVV.

This clone was recorded a few times. The sample holds other DNA sequences that translate to the same CDR3. The rearrangement uses TRBV29-1 and TRBJ2-5; D is undetermined. The CDR3 is 12 amino acids. Germline V gene data show CDR1 as SQVTM and CDR2 as ANQGSEA. The V end was cut by 6 bases, the J end by 3 bases, with 11 bases between. The CDR3 DNA follows: TGCAGCGTCCGAAGGGCTGAAGAGACCCAGTACTTC. Protein: CSVRRAEETQYF.

This rearrangement joins TRBV11-1 to TRBJ2-7; 9 bases align to TRBD1. This CDR3 is 11 amino acids long. J gave up 12 bases and V 5 bases, and 5 bases lay outside the gene matches. The germline V gene encodes CDR1 SGHAT and CDR2 FQDESV (reference sequence). The CDR3: CASSHRGRVYF. The CDR3 DNA is TGTGCCAGCAGCCACAGGGGGCGAGTGTACTTC. The full variable domain, completed using reference TRBV11-1 and TRBJ2-7, is EAEVAQSPRYKITEKSQAVAFWCDPISGHATLYWYRQILGQGPELLVQFQDESVVDDSQLPKDRFSAERLKGVDSTLKIQPAELGDSAMYLCASSHRGRVYFGPGTRLTVT.

This chain links TRBV2 with TRBJ2-3; D perhaps matches TRBD1 (6 bases). Germline values: CDR1 SNHLY, CDR2 FYNNEI. The CDR3 length is 15 residues. V was trimmed by 3 bases and J by 2 bases, leaving 12 bases between them. CDR3 residues: CASSETGHYTDTQYF. CDR3 DNA sequence: TGTGCCAGCAGTGAGACGGGACACTACACAGATACGCAGTATTTT.

The chain joins TRBV7-2 to TRBJ2-3, with 7 bases identical to TRBD2. The germline V gene has CDR1 SGHTA and CDR2 FQGNSA. With V trimmed by 5 bases and J by 5 bases, 7 bases remained unmatched. The length of the CDR3 is 14 residues. This chain's CDR3 is CASSRLAAGDTQYF. Written as DNA, the CDR3 is TGTGCCAGCAGCCGGCTAGCGGCTGGAGATACGCAGTATTTT.

CDR3 sequence (DNA): TGTGCCAGCGTACAGGACAGCTCCTACGAGCAGTACTTC. Its protein product is CASVQDSSYEQYF. The chain has TRBV28 and TRBJ2-7; weak D call: TRBD1 (6 bases). V was pared by 8 bases and J by 0 bases, with 11 bases between. This CDR3 is 13 amino acids long. Germline V gives CDR1 MDHEN, CDR2 SYDVKM.

J is TRBJ1-5 and V is TRBV7-9; possible D gene TRBD1, 5 bases. Germline-derived CDR1 and CDR2 are SEHNR and FQNEAQ (reference sequence). CDR3 size: 15 residues. V was shortened by 5 bases and J by 6 bases, with 17 bases between the two germline ends. The DNA of the CDR3 is TGTGCCAGCAGCCGGGACCAAGGGGTCGGTCAGCCCCAGCATTTT. Its translation is CASSRDQGVGQPQHF.

This sequence joins TRBV6-6 and TRBJ2-1, with 9 bases aligning to TRBD2. After removal of 0 bases from V and 7 bases from J, the junction contained 7 bases not matched to a gene. From germline, CDR1 is MNHNY and CDR2 SVGAGI (reference sequence). This CDR3 has 16 amino acids. CDR3 nucleotide sequence: TGTGCCAGCAGTTACTCCCGAGCTAGCGGGACAAATGAGCAGTTCTTC. Encoded protein: CASSYSRASGTNEQFF.

The gene calls are TRBV5-4 and TRBJ2-2; 9 bases align to TRBD1. The CDR3 covers 15 residues. V was clipped by 2 bases and J by 6 bases; unmatched bases: 5. Germline V gene data show CDR1 as SGHNT and CDR2 as YYREEE (reference sequence). In DNA, the CDR3 is TGTGCCAGCAGCTTTTGGACAGGGGTTGCCGGGGAGCTGTTTTTT. Protein sequence: CASSFWTGVAGELFF. Full variable domain (missing parts from reference TRBV5-4 and TRBJ2-2): ETGVTQSPTHLIKTRGQQVTLRCSSQSGHNTVSWYQQALGQGPQFIFQYYREEENGRGNFPPRFSGLQFPNYSSELNVNALELDDSALYLCASSFWTGVAGELFFGEGSRLTVL.

This rearrangement joins TRBV30 to TRBJ1-1; D gene uncertain. This CDR3 is built from 11 residues. The germline V gene encodes CDR1 GTSNPN and CDR2 SVGIG (reference sequence). Trimming stripped 3 bases from V and 6 bases from J, with 8 bases between. The DNA for the CDR3 is TGTGCCTGGAGGGCGGGAGCTGAAGCTTTCTTT. Its protein is CAWRAGAEAFF.

The V gene is TRBV10-3, the J gene TRBJ1-1; the D is unclear. The CDR3 contains 12 residues. CDR1 ENHRY and CDR2 SYGVKD come from the germline V gene. V shed 6 bases and J shed 1 base, with 6 bases lying between them. The CDR3 sequence: CAIRGSNTEAFF. CDR3 nucleotides: TGTGCCATCAGGGGGTCGAACACTGAAGCTTTCTTT.

This clone has a single count. This chain connects TRBV5-1 to TRBJ2-2; D remains unclear. The CDR3 extends over 15 amino acids. V was cut by 0 bases and J by 5 bases, with 11 bases left in between. The V gene's germline CDR1 is SGHRS and CDR2 YFSETQ. The CDR3 nucleotides are TGCGCCAGCAGCTTGGTTCAAACGAGGACCGGGGAGCTGTTTTTT. This sequence encodes CASSLVQTRTGELFF.

The V gene is TRBV7-2, the J gene TRBJ2-7; tentatively, D is TRBD1 (6 bases). The germline V gene encodes CDR1 SGHTA and CDR2 FQGNSA. The CDR3 consists of 14 residues. V lost 6 bases, J lost 2 bases, and 14 bases lay in between. As DNA, the CDR3 is TGTGCCAGCAGTCCTACAGGGTTCCCCTACGAGCAGTACTTC. Translating it yields CASSPTGFPYEQYF.

Here the CDR3 DNA reads TGTGCCAGCAGTTTAGGTAGCCTAGCGGGAGGTCTGAGGGTAGATACGCAGTATTTT. Translated, it gives CASSLGSLAGGLRVDTQYF. The chain carries TRBV28 and TRBJ2-3; 11 bases are a match to TRBD2. This CDR3 region has 19 residues. Germline V gene lookup returns CDR1 MDHEN and CDR2 SYDVKM. The J segment lost 5 bases and the V segment lost 2 bases, leaving 15 bases of the junction unmatched.